The clone carrying this T cell receptor (beta chain) was recorded many times. All unsorted peripheral T cells were captured because whole blood was used without fractionation. V lost 3 bases to trimming and J lost 6 bases; unmatched junction nucleotides: 16. Per the germline V gene, CDR1 is SGHAT and CDR2 is FQNNGV. The CDR3 consists of 17 residues. These data come from a study of HIV-infected patients and healthy controls. cDNA was made from approximately 500 ng RNA using alpha and beta constant primers. Separate chain-specific third strand synthesis with multiplexing indices produced the alpha and beta libraries. TCRdb re-derived calls from the 5' RACE reads in MiXCR, one entry per CDR3 protein. The table has more than 7,500 distinct CDR3 sequences, 9% to 10% seen once.

This receptor was identified in an adult with HIV infection. The rearrangement joins TRBV11-2 to TRBJ1-2; 7 positions agree with TRBD1. This specimen consisted of blood, obtained before antiretroviral therapy. The DNA of the CDR3 is TGTGCCAGCAGCTTGCAGGGGGTAACGAACAGGGCGGATGGCTACACCTTC. It encodes CASSLQGVTNRADGYTF. Supplemented by reference TRBV11-2 and TRBJ1-2, the full variable domain reads EAGVAQSPRYKIIEKRQSVAFWCNPISGHATLYWYQQILGQGPKLLIQFQNNGVVDDSQLPKDRFSAERLKGVDSTLKIQPAKLEDSAVYLCASSLQGVTNRADGYTFGSGTRLTVV.